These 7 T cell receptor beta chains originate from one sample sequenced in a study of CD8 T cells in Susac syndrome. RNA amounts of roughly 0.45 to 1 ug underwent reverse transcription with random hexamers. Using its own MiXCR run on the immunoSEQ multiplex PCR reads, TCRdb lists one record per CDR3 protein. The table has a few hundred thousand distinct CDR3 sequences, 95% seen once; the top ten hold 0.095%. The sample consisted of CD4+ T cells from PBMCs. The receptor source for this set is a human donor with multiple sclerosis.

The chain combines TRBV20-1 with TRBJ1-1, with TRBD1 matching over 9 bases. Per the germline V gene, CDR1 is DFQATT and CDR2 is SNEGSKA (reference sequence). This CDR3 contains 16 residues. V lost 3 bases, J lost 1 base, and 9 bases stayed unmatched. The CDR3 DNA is TGCAGTGCTAGGAAACAGGGGGCTCCCTCGAACACTGAAGCTTTCTTT. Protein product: CSARKQGAPSNTEAFF.

The CDR3 sequence is CASSSTGEGYTF. As DNA, the CDR3 is TGTGCCAGCAGTTCTACAGGGGAGGGCTACACCTTC. The chain couples TRBV6-5 to TRBJ1-2; TRBD1 matches at 7 bases. This CDR3 has 12 amino acids. Per the germline V gene, CDR1 is MNHEY and CDR2 is SVGAGI. With 4 bases clipped from V and 8 bases from J, the junction kept 4 bases outside the gene matches.

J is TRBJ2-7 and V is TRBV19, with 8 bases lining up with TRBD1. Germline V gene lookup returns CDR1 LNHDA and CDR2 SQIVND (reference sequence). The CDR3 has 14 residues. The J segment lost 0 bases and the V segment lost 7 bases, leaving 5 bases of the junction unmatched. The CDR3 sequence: CASTRTGGSYEQYF. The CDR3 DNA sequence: TGTGCCAGTACCAGAACAGGGGGCTCCTACGAGCAGTACTTC.

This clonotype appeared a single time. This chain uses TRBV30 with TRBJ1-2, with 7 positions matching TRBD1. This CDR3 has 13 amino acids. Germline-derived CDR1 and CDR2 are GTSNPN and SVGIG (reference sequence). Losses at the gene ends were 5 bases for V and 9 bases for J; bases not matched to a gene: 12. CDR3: CAWDESQTGSYTF. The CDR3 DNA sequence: TGTGCCTGGGATGAATCCCAGACAGGGAGCTACACCTTC. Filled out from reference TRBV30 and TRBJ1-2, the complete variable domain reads SQTIHQWPATLVQPVGSPLSLECTVEGTSNPNLYWYRQAAGRGLQLLFYSVGIGQISSEVPQNLSASRPQDRQFILSSKKLLLSDSGFYLCAWDESQTGSYTFGSGTRLTVV.

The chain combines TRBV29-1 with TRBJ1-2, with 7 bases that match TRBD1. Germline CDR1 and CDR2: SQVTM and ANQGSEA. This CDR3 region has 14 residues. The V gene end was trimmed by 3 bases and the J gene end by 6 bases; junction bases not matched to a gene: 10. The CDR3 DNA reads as TGCAGCGTTGAGGGTTACAGGGGAAGGGATGGCTACACCTTC. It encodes CSVEGYRGRDGYTF. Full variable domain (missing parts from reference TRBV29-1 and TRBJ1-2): SAVISQKPSRDICQRGTSLTIQCQVDSQVTMMFWYRQQPGQSLTLIATANQGSEATYESGFVIDKFPISRPNLTFSTLTVSNMSPEDSSIYLCSVEGYRGRDGYTFGSGTRLTVV.

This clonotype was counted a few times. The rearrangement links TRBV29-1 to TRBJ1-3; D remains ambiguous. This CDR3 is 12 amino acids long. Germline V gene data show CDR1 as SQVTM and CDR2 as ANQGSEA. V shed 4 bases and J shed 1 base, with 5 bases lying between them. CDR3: CSVGGSGNTIYF. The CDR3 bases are TGCAGCGTTGGGGGTTCTGGAAACACCATATATTTT.

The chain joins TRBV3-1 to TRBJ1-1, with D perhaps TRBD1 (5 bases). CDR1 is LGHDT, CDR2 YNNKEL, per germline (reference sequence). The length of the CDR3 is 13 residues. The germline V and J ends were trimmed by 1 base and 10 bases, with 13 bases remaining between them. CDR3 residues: CASSQGRGVLAFF. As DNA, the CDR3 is TGTGCCAGCAGCCAAGGAAGAGGGGTATTAGCTTTCTTT.